A single sample is the source of the 28 T cell receptor beta chains below, sequenced in a study of regulatory T cells in long-lasting Graves disease. The time point is: newly diagnosed GD, antithyroid drugs for less than 3 months. Generation of the TCR library employed RNA extracted from PBMCs. To make TCR beta libraries, researchers used iRepertoire HTBI primers and Arm-PCR of CDR3 regions. TCRdb called the multiplex PCR reads again in MiXCR, with one record for every CDR3 protein. The sample shows roughly 430,000 distinct CDR3 sequences, about a sixth of them seen only once. A further study also used this sample, focusing on T cells in Graves' hyperthyroidism and ophthalmopathy.

Sequences were derived from peripheral blood mononuclear cells (PBMCs), sampled at new diagnosis, from a patient treated with antithyroid drugs. The receptors were gathered from a woman younger than 45 with Graves disease.

This clonotype showed up many times. The chain is built from TRBV6-2 or TRBV6-3 and TRBJ2-3, with D unclear. The V gene's germline CDR1 is MNHEY and CDR2 SVGEGT. CDR3 length equals 13 residues. V was trimmed by 7 bases and J by 5 bases, leaving 13 bases between them. The CDR3 bases are TGTGCCAGCACCAACTTGGGAAAAGATACGCAGTATTTT. Residues: CASTNLGKDTQYF.

This clonotype was counted at least ten times. This chain connects TRBV7-9 to TRBJ2-3; no definite D call. Trimming removed 5 bases from V and 2 bases from J, with 14 bases in between. This CDR3 comprises 15 residues. The V gene's germline CDR1 is SEHNR and CDR2 FQNEAQ (reference sequence). Here the CDR3 DNA reads TGTGCCAGCAGCCAACCTCGGTCCCTCACAGATACGCAGTATTTT. It encodes CASSQPRSLTDTQYF. Full variable domain (missing parts from reference TRBV7-9 and TRBJ2-3): DTGVSQNPRHKITKRGQNVTFRCDPISEHNRLYWYRQTLGQGPEFLTYFQNEAQLEKSRLLSDRFSAERPKGSFSTLEIQRTEQGDSAMYLCASSQPRSLTDTQYFGPGTRLTVL.

This clonotype was counted ten times or more. The V gene is TRBV11-2, the J gene TRBJ1-2; TRBD1 is a possible D gene (5 bases). V gave up 4 bases and J gave up 3 bases, with 15 bases separating them. Germline CDR1 reads SGHAT; CDR2 reads FQNNGV. The CDR3 length is 15 residues. CDR3 coding DNA: TGTGCCAGCAGCTCACCCAGGGTCTGGGACTATGGCTACACCTTC. This codes for CASSSPRVWDYGYTF.

This clonotype was counted at least ten times. This chain uses TRBV18 with TRBJ1-3, with D perhaps matching TRBD1 (6 bases). The CDR3 contains 15 residues. Trimming stripped 4 bases from V and 0 bases from J, with 10 bases between. Per germline, CDR1 KGHSH and CDR2 LQKENI. The CDR3 loop is CASSRDTTSGNTIYF. CDR3 DNA: TGTGCCAGCTCACGGGACACAACCTCTGGAAACACCATATATTTT. The full variable domain, rest sourced from reference TRBV18 and TRBJ1-3, is NAGVMQNPRHLVRRRGQEARLRCSPMKGHSHVYWYRQLPEEGLKFMVYLQKENIIDESGMPKERFSAEFPKEGPSILRIQQVVRGDSAAYFCASSRDTTSGNTIYFGEGSWLTVV.

This clonotype was observed many times. This sequence joins TRBV28 and TRBJ2-7, with TRBD2 matching 7 bases. CDR1 MDHEN and CDR2 SYDVKM come from the germline V gene. V was pared by 6 bases and J by 2 bases, with 4 bases of the junction left unmatched. This CDR3 spans 13 amino acids. In DNA form, the CDR3 reads TGTGCCAGCAGGGCGGGAGCTCCCTACGAGCAGTACTTC. The encoded protein is CASRAGAPYEQYF.

The sample holds a few counts of this clonotype. The chain recombines TRBV28 with TRBJ2-2; D gene uncertain. V was pared by 3 bases and J by 2 bases, with 16 bases between. Germline assignment: CDR1 MDHEN and CDR2 SYDVKM. This CDR3 is built from 17 residues. This CDR3 is CASSFGPGRSNTGELFF. CDR3 nucleotide sequence: TGTGCCAGCAGTTTTGGCCCCGGGCGTTCCAACACCGGGGAGCTGTTTTTT.

Regarding this clonotype: A far larger clone is one nucleotide away, so this likely arose from a read error. This rearrangement joins TRBV6-2 or TRBV6-3 to TRBJ2-7; D is undetermined. The CDR3 is 13 residues long. Germline CDR1 and CDR2: MNHEY and SVGEGT. This chain's CDR3 is CASSFGQPYERYF. The CDR3 DNA reads as TGTGCCAGCAGTTTCGGCCAGCCCTACGAGCGGTACTTC.

This clonotype was counted a few times. J is TRBJ2-2 and V is TRBV6-1; 7 bases align to TRBD1. Germline trimming cut 7 bases from V and 4 bases from J; bases unmatched to any gene: 6. The CDR3 extends over 14 amino acids. CDR1 and CDR2 (germline): MNHNS, SASEGT. The CDR3 loop reads CASIWDRTTGELFF. CDR3 coding DNA: TGTGCCAGCATCTGGGACAGAACCACCGGGGAGCTGTTTTTT.

The rearrangement joins TRBV20-1 to TRBJ1-1, with TRBD1 matching over 7 bases. The CDR3 runs to 14 residues. V was pared by 5 bases and J by 2 bases, with 8 bases of the junction left unmatched. Germline V gene sequence: CDR1 DFQATT, CDR2 SNEGSKA (reference sequence). CDR3 region: CSARAGGANTEAFF. The CDR3 DNA follows: TGCAGTGCTCGGGCAGGGGGAGCCAACACTGAAGCTTTCTTT.

This clonotype has a count of ten or more. The gene calls are TRBV6-2 or TRBV6-3 and TRBJ1-5; 8 nucleotides match TRBD1. Germline CDR1 is MNHEY and CDR2 is SVGEGT. After removal of 2 bases from V and 4 bases from J, the junction contained 10 bases not matched to a gene. This CDR3 has 17 residues. CDR3 sequence (DNA): TGTGCCAGCAGTTACCTTGGAACAGGGGGTAGGAATCAGCCCCAGCATTTT. It is translated as CASSYLGTGGRNQPQHF.

This clonotype has at least ten counts. The chain couples TRBV5-1 to TRBJ2-7; 7 nucleotides line up with TRBD2. The CDR3 covers 13 residues. Trimming cost V 7 bases and J 0 bases; bases outside gene matches: 4. Germline CDR1 is SGHRS and CDR2 is YFSETQ. CDR3 bases: TGCGCCAGCTCCGGGACTAACTCCTACGAGCAGTACTTC. Translated, it gives CASSGTNSYEQYF.

This clonotype showed up just a few times. The V call is TRBV19, the J call TRBJ2-5, with 7 bases aligning to TRBD1. This CDR3 contains 14 residues. Trimming at V came to 5 bases and at J to 2 bases, leaving 5 bases not matched to a gene. Germline CDR1 is LNHDA and CDR2 is SQIVND (reference sequence). CDR3 protein: CASSALGQQETQYF. The CDR3 bases are TGTGCCAGTAGTGCCTTGGGACAGCAAGAGACCCAGTACTTC. The full variable domain, rest sourced from reference TRBV19 and TRBJ2-5, is DGGITQSPKYLFRKEGQNVTLSCEQNLNHDAMYWYRQDPGQGLRLIYYSQIVNDFQKGDIAEGYSVSREKKESFPLTVTSAQKNPTAFYLCASSALGQQETQYFGPGTRLLVL.

In this sample, this clonotype turned up a few times. The V call is TRBV7-2, the J call TRBJ2-7; the D call may be TRBD1 or TRBD2 (5 bases each). Germline lookup yields CDR1 SGHTA and CDR2 FQGNSA. The V end lost 2 bases, the J end lost 6 bases, and 23 bases lay between the germline ends. The CDR3 contains 17 residues. For the CDR3, the DNA is TGTGCCAGCAGCTTAAGTAGGATGGGGGAGAGGGCCTTCGAGCAGTACTTC. Amino acids: CASSLSRMGERAFEQYF.

In this sample, this clonotype turned up many times. The rearrangement uses TRBV2 and TRBJ2-1; D gene ambiguous. This CDR3 contains 15 residues. CDR1 and CDR2 from the germline V gene are SNHLY and FYNNEI. Between the trimmed V and J ends, which lost 6 bases and 2 bases, there was a span of 14 bases. This CDR3 is CASSSLGLPYNEQFF. The CDR3, as DNA: TGTGCCAGCAGCTCTCTAGGGCTGCCCTACAATGAGCAGTTCTTC.

This clonotype was detected ten times or more. V and J are TRBV19 and TRBJ2-1; D assignment may be TRBD1 or TRBD2 (6 bases each). This CDR3 is 15 amino acids long. The V end lost 3 bases, the J end lost 5 bases, and 14 bases lay between the germline ends. Germline CDR1 reads LNHDA; CDR2 reads SQIVND (reference sequence). The CDR3 bases are TGTGCCAGTAGTATCCCAGCGGAGGGGGACAATGAGCAGTTCTTC. Translated: CASSIPAEGDNEQFF.

Only a few counts were recorded for this clonotype. V is TRBV29-1 and J is TRBJ2-3, with 7 bases that match TRBD2. Germline V gene data show CDR1 as SQVTM and CDR2 as ANQGSEA. The junction had 6 bases not matched to a gene; V was cut back by 3 bases and J by 6 bases. The CDR3 is 13 amino acids. CDR3 coding DNA: TGCAGCGTTGATCAGAGCGGGATCGATACGCAGTATTTT. Protein product: CSVDQSGIDTQYF.

This rearrangement joins TRBV20-1 to TRBJ1-1, with TRBD1 as a possible D gene (5 bases). The CDR3 runs to 16 residues. V dropped 0 bases and J dropped 0 bases, with 14 bases sitting between them. Germline CDR1 is DFQATT and CDR2 is SNEGSKA (reference sequence). The CDR3 DNA sequence: TGCAGTGCTAGAGACCCTGGGGGACGAATGAACACTGAAGCTTTCTTT. Translated, it gives CSARDPGGRMNTEAFF.

This clonotype was seen many times. The genes are TRBV27 and TRBJ2-2, with D perhaps given as TRBD1 or TRBD2 (5 bases each). The V and J ends lost 0 bases and 7 bases respectively, with 12 bases between them. The CDR3 loop spans 15 amino acids. Germline assignment: CDR1 MNHEY and CDR2 SMNVEV (reference sequence). The CDR3: CASSLSVGRGGELFF. The CDR3 DNA reads TGTGCCAGCAGTTTATCCGTGGGACGTGGCGGGGAGCTGTTTTTT.

This clonotype has at least ten counts. The chain combines TRBV5-6 with TRBJ1-5; a possible D gene is TRBD1 (5 bases). Between the trimmed V and J ends, which lost 2 bases and 0 bases, there was a span of 15 bases. Germline CDR1 and CDR2: SGHDT and YYEEEE. The CDR3 runs to 17 residues. The CDR3 nucleotides read TGTGCCAGCAGCTTCCAGGGTGGGCAGTATAGCAATCAGCCCCAGCATTTT. Protein: CASSFQGGQYSNQPQHF.

This clonotype was counted at least ten times. The chain joins TRBV20-1 to TRBJ2-7; D ambiguous. Germline-derived CDR1 and CDR2 are DFQATT and SNEGSKA (reference sequence). Trimming pared 0 bases from V and 6 bases from J, leaving 12 bases between. The CDR3 is made up of 13 amino acids. The CDR3 DNA reads TGCAGTGCTAGAGATCAATCTCGTGGCGAGCAGTACTTC. The encoded protein is CSARDQSRGEQYF.

This clonotype was detected ten times or more. This chain connects TRBV7-2 to TRBJ1-2; 7 bases map to TRBD1. V gave up 6 bases and J gave up 0 bases; unmatched junction bases: 10. CDR3 length equals 16 residues. Germline CDR1 SGHTA, CDR2 FQGNSA. CDR3 amino acids: CASRPPGTVSNYGYTF. The DNA for the CDR3 is TGTGCCAGCAGGCCTCCGGGGACAGTGTCTAACTATGGCTACACCTTC. Looking up the rest from reference TRBV7-2 and TRBJ1-2 gives the full variable domain: GAGVSQSPSNKVTEKGKDVELRCDPISGHTALYWYRQSLGQGLEFLIYFQGNSAPDKSGLPSDRFSAERTGGSVSTLTIQRTQQEDSAVYLCASRPPGTVSNYGYTFGSGTRLTVV.

This clonotype was counted a few times. The rearrangement links TRBV4-1 to TRBJ2-3; maybe TRBD1 (6 bases). V was pared by 5 bases and J by 3 bases, with 15 bases between. The CDR3 is 15 amino acids. CDR1 is MGHRA, CDR2 YSYEKL, per germline. CDR3 region: CASSGARGGTDTQYF. The CDR3 DNA reads as TGCGCCAGCAGCGGGGCCAGGGGTGGGACAGATACGCAGTATTTT.

This clonotype came up many times. The V and J genes are TRBV6-1 and TRBJ2-1, with D tentatively TRBD2 (5 bases). The CDR3 consists of 14 residues. The V end lost 5 bases, the J end lost 0 bases, and 8 bases lay between the germline ends. The germline V gene has CDR1 MNHNS and CDR2 SASEGT. The CDR3 region has the DNA TGTGCCAGCAGTCCCGAGGGCTCCTACAATGAGCAGTTCTTC. The encoded protein is CASSPEGSYNEQFF.

In regard to this clonotype: A far more abundant clone sits one base away, making this likely a read error. The chain uses TRBV7-9 and TRBJ2-1; 8 bases fit TRBD2. Germline lookup yields CDR1 SEHNR and CDR2 FQNEAQ (reference sequence). The CDR3 consists of 13 residues. J was trimmed by 6 bases and V by 3 bases; bases with no gene match: 1. CDR3: CASSFGLANEQFF. CDR3 sequence (DNA): TGTGCCAGCAGCTTCGGACTAGCCAATGAGCAGTTCTTC.

This clonotype was found many times. V gene TRBV7-9 combines with J gene TRBJ2-1, with D perhaps given as TRBD1 or TRBD2 (5 bases each). The V end lost 5 bases, the J end lost 11 bases, and 13 bases lay between the germline ends. Per germline, CDR1 SEHNR and CDR2 FQNEAQ (reference sequence). CDR3 length equals 12 residues. The CDR3 region has the DNA TGTGCCAGCAGCCTAGTCTTGGGACAGCAGTTCTTC. Its translation: CASSLVLGQQFF.

The V gene is TRBV7-9, the J gene TRBJ2-2, with a weak D call TRBD2 (6 bases). V lost 6 bases, J lost 5 bases, and 10 bases lay in between. Germline assignment: CDR1 SEHNR and CDR2 FQNEAQ (reference sequence). This CDR3 spans 13 amino acids. The CDR3 sequence is CASRGSGTGELFF. The CDR3 DNA sequence: TGTGCCAGCAGAGGGAGCGGGACCGGGGAGCTGTTTTTT.

This clonotype was seen at least ten times. The rearrangement links TRBV7-9 to TRBJ2-3; 8 positions match TRBD2. V lost 3 bases to trimming and J lost 2 bases; unmatched junction nucleotides: 4. The CDR3 is made up of 15 amino acids. The germline CDR1 and CDR2 sequences are SEHNR and FQNEAQ (reference sequence). The CDR3 here is CASSFGRANTDTQYF. The CDR3 DNA reads as TGTGCCAGCAGCTTCGGGAGGGCCAACACAGATACGCAGTATTTT.

V usage is TRBV7-2 and J usage is TRBJ2-6, with 7 bases identical to TRBD2. This CDR3 is built from 17 residues. With 3 bases clipped from V and 4 bases from J, the junction kept 9 bases outside the gene matches. The germline gives CDR1 SGHTA, CDR2 FQGNSA. In DNA, the CDR3 is TGTGCCAGCAGCTTTCGGCGGGAGTTTAGGGGGGCCAACGTCCTGACTTTC. Its protein is CASSFRREFRGANVLTF.